There are a few counts of the clone carrying this T cell receptor (beta chain). Its antigen is not identified. Using its own MiXCR run on the 5' RACE reads, TCRdb lists one record per CDR3 protein. The sample holds approximately 440,000 distinct CDR3 sequences, roughly 17% seen once. The data were obtained in a study of CD8 T cells in ankylosing spondylitis. Findings and caveats of the study: As reported, disease-linked clones showed significant enrichment in matched ankylosing spondylitis synovial fluid. CD8+ cells made up the disease-linked clones, which were relatively rare in peripheral blood. In the blood and synovial fluid of reactive arthritis, some motif variants had been previously reported. Among TCR beta sequences, a motif of eight highly homologous variants appeared characteristic of ankylosing spondylitis blood.

Germline V lookup: CDR1 MNHEY, CDR2 SVGEGT. This CDR3 is 11 amino acids long. V lost 2 bases and J lost 11, with 7 bases in between. The chain employs TRBV6-2 or TRBV6-3 and TRBJ2-1, with no clear D. Sample: blood, either unsorted or a sorted T cell fraction (not recorded which). The source of this sequence is a male donor with ankylosing spondylitis. This CDR3 is CASSYGPQQFF. The CDR3 DNA follows: TGTGCCAGCAGTTACGGGCCGCAGCAGTTCTTC.